The 18 T cell receptor beta chains below come from one sample, sequenced in a study of vaccination and CD4 T cells after COVID-19. Their antigens are not known. Oncomine TCR Beta short-read sequencing was applied to DNA from cultured CD4+ T cells. TCRdb analysed the PCR reads with MiXCR anew, one entry per CDR3 protein. The sample lists under 4,500 distinct CDR3 sequences, roughly 20% occurring once. The treatment is: roughly 10-day PBMC culture with coronavirus spike peptide pools or control peptides (ViraFEST assay). The sequenced sample consisted of CD4+ T cells from blood, cultured in vitro. The receptors were gathered from a human donor who had recovered from COVID-19.

This clonotype occurred a few times. The J gene is TRBJ1-1, the V gene TRBV7-6; TRBD1 might be the D (5 bases). The V gene's germline CDR1 is SGHVS and CDR2 FNYEAQ. The CDR3 has 14 amino acids. V lost 4 bases and J 0 bases, leaving 9 bases between the germline ends. Written as DNA, the CDR3 is TGTGCCAGCAGCTCGGAGGGACTGAACACTGAAGCTTTCTTT. Its protein is CASSSEGLNTEAFF.

The gene calls are TRBV29-1 and TRBJ1-1; no clear D. Trimming shortened V by 7 bases and J by 1 base, and 4 bases separated the two germline ends. The germline V gene encodes CDR1 SQVTM and CDR2 ANQGSEA. CDR3 size: 10 residues. For the CDR3, the DNA is TGCAGCGCTGCGAACACTGAAGCTTTCTTT. Translation: CSAANTEAFF.

This rearrangement joins TRBV11-3 to TRBJ2-3; 15 nucleotides align to TRBD2. J lost 1 base, V lost 5 bases, and 13 bases had no gene match. CDR3 length: 20 residues. Germline-derived CDR1 and CDR2 are SGHNT and YENEEA. CDR3 coding DNA: TGTGCCAGCAGCCGCGGGACTAGCGGGGGGCCGGTTCTGGGCACAGATACGCAGTATTTT. Amino acid sequence: CASSRGTSGGPVLGTDTQYF. The full variable domain, its missing parts supplied by reference TRBV11-3 and TRBJ2-3, is EAGVVQSPRYKIIEKKQPVAFWCNPISGHNTLYWYLQNLGQGPELLIRYENEEAVDDSQLPKDRFSAERLKGVDSTLKIQPAELGDSAVYLCASSRGTSGGPVLGTDTQYFGPGTRLTVL.

In its sample, this clonotype is medium-sized. The J gene is TRBJ1-3, the V gene TRBV6-1; D may be TRBD1 (5 bases). Germline CDR1 is MNHNS and CDR2 is SASEGT. The CDR3 totals 15 residues. Trimming left V 4 bases short and J 3 bases short, with 13 bases between. The CDR3 is CASSGGREGGNTIYF. The CDR3 nucleotides read TGTGCCAGCAGTGGGGGCAGGGAAGGTGGAAACACCATATATTTT.

CDR3 sequence: CASSSDGGDTQYF. The CDR3 DNA sequence: TGTGCCAGCAGCTCAGACGGAGGGGATACGCAGTATTTT. The V gene is TRBV9, the J gene TRBJ2-3; D is possibly TRBD2 (6 bases). The germline gives CDR1 SGDLS, CDR2 YYNGEE. The CDR3 length is 13 residues. The V gene lost 4 bases and the J gene lost 6 bases, with 12 bases spanning the gap.

This clonotype was recorded a few times. The genes are TRBV10-1 and TRBJ1-2, with TRBD1 matching 11 bases. Looked up from germline, CDR1 is WNHNN and CDR2 is SYGVQD (reference sequence). V lost 1 base to trimming and J lost 0 bases; unmatched junction nucleotides: 10. The CDR3 sequence is 19 residues long. The CDR3, as DNA: TGCGCCAGCAGTGAGTTTTCCGGGACAGGGGGTTCGGCTAACTATGGCTACACCTTC. This translates into CASSEFSGTGGSANYGYTF.

This clonotype showed up just a few times. The chain couples TRBV5-4 to TRBJ1-2; tentative D call: TRBD1 (5 bases). In germline, CDR1 is SGHNT, CDR2 YYREEE (reference sequence). V was cut by 0 bases and J by 5 bases, with 14 bases left in between. The CDR3 sequence is 15 residues long. CDR3 sequence: CASSLATRGDYGYTF. CDR3 sequence (DNA): TGTGCCAGCAGCTTGGCCACTCGAGGGGATTATGGCTACACCTTC.

This clonotype came up a few times. This chain uses TRBV18 with TRBJ1-3; 7 bases align to TRBD1. Germline V gene data show CDR1 as KGHSH and CDR2 as LQKENI. The ends lost 3 bases at V and 0 bases at J; junction bases unmatched: 5. This CDR3 is 16 amino acids long. CDR3 amino acids: CASSPGTASSGNTIYF. For the CDR3, the DNA is TGTGCCAGCTCACCCGGGACAGCGAGCTCTGGAAACACCATATATTTT.

The chain employs TRBV2 and TRBJ1-5; D is unclear. Looked up from germline, CDR1 is SNHLY and CDR2 is FYNNEI. There are 14 residues in the CDR3. With 5 bases removed from V and 6 bases from J, the gap between germline ends came to 14 bases. CDR3 residues: CASSPTQAPQPQHF. The CDR3 DNA reads as TGTGCCAGCAGTCCAACTCAGGCACCTCAGCCCCAGCATTTT.

The V and J genes are TRBV2 and TRBJ1-2, with 7 bases fitting TRBD1. This CDR3 comprises 12 residues. CDR1 SNHLY and CDR2 FYNNEI come from the germline V gene. V was pared by 4 bases and J by 7 bases, with 3 bases of the junction left unmatched. CDR3 in amino acids: CASSGQGGGYTF. The CDR3 DNA reads TGTGCCAGCAGTGGACAGGGAGGTGGCTACACCTTC. Supplemented by reference TRBV2 and TRBJ1-2, the full variable domain reads EPEVTQTPSHQVTQMGQEVILRCVPISNHLYFYWYRQILGQKVEFLVSFYNNEISEKSEIFDDQFSVERPDGSNFTLKIRSTKLEDSAMYFCASSGQGGGYTFGSGTRLTVV.

The chain recombines TRBV20-1 with TRBJ2-4; D is undetermined. The V gene's germline CDR1 is DFQATT and CDR2 SNEGSKA (reference sequence). Trimming removed 3 bases at V and 0 bases at J, with 9 bases between. This CDR3 has 14 amino acids. The CDR3 loop is CSARGQLAKNIQYF. The CDR3 bases are TGCAGTGCTAGGGGTCAGCTAGCCAAAAACATTCAGTACTTC.

This chain joins TRBV5-4 and TRBJ2-3; D is perhaps TRBD2 (7 bases). The length of the CDR3 is 14 residues. Trimming stripped 6 bases from V and 3 bases from J, with 14 bases between. Germline CDR1 SGHNT, CDR2 YYREEE (reference sequence). CDR3 sequence reads: CASKIGGATDTQYF. In nucleotides, the CDR3 is TGTGCCAGCAAGATTGGGGGGGCGACAGATACGCAGTATTTT.

In this sample, this clonotype turned up once. The chain uses TRBV9 and TRBJ1-5; D remains unclear. Deletions cut 2 bases from V and 1 base from J, with 10 bases between. CDR3 length: 15 amino acids. Germline loops: CDR1 SGDLS, CDR2 YYNGEE. DNA of the CDR3: TGTGCCAGCAGCGTTGGTGTGGGCAGCAATCAGCCCCAGCATTTT. Protein product: CASSVGVGSNQPQHF.

The chain has TRBV6-1 and TRBJ2-3; D call uncertain. This CDR3 spans 13 amino acids. Germline V CDR1 and CDR2: MNHNS, SASEGT. The ends were cut back, 1 base at V and 2 bases at J, with 4 bases in the middle. CDR3 sequence (DNA): TGTGCCAGCAGTGAAGGGGCCACAGATACGCAGTATTTT. Its translation is CASSEGATDTQYF.

This clonotype was seen only a few times. The chain combines TRBV6-1 with TRBJ2-2; D is unresolved. The CDR3 has 15 residues. Germline V gene data show CDR1 as MNHNS and CDR2 as SASEGT. V shed 7 bases and J shed 4 bases, with 16 bases lying between them. The CDR3: CASNFGSRATGELFF. CDR3 DNA sequence: TGTGCCAGCAATTTCGGGTCCCGAGCCACCGGGGAGCTGTTTTTT.

The J gene is TRBJ2-6, the V gene TRBV2, with 10 bases lining up with TRBD1. The V segment lost 5 bases and the J segment 2 bases; nucleotides outside the gene matches: 9. CDR1 SNHLY and CDR2 FYNNEI come from the germline V gene. The CDR3 is made up of 18 amino acids. CDR3 sequence: CASSTVGQGLAGANVLTF. In nucleotides, the CDR3 is TGTGCCAGCAGTACAGTGGGACAGGGGTTGGCTGGGGCCAACGTCCTGACTTTC.

The gene calls are TRBV20-1 and TRBJ2-3; 12 positions agree with TRBD2. V was pared by 2 bases and J by 2 bases, with 14 bases of the junction left unmatched. CDR3 length: 19 residues. Germline CDR1 is DFQATT and CDR2 is SNEGSKA (reference sequence). Here the CDR3 reads CSARPRPSGGVQLTDTQYF. The CDR3 DNA reads TGCAGTGCTAGACCCCGACCTAGCGGGGGGGTTCAGCTCACAGATACGCAGTATTTT.

By share, this clonotype ranks as medium-sized. The rearrangement uses TRBV11-2 and TRBJ2-2; 7 nucleotides match TRBD1. The germline gives CDR1 SGHAT, CDR2 FQNNGV. The CDR3 spans 16 residues. After removal of 1 base from V and 4 bases from J, the junction contained 6 bases not matched to a gene. CDR3 nucleotides: TGTGCCAGCAGCTTAGCCGGTAGACAGGGCACCGGGGAGCTGTTTTTT. Protein product: CASSLAGRQGTGELFF.